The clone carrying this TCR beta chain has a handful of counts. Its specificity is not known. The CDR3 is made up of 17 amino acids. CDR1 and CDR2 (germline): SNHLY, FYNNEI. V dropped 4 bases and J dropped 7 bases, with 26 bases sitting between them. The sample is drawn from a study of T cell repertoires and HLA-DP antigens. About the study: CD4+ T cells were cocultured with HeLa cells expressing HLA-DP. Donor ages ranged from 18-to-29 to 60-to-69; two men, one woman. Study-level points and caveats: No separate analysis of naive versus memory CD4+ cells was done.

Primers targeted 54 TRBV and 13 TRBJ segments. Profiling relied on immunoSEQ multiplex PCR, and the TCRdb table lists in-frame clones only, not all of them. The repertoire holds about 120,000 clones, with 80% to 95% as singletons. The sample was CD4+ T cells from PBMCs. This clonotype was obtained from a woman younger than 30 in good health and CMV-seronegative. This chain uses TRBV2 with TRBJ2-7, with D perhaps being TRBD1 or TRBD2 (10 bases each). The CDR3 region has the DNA TGTGCCAGCAGTGGAGGACAGGGGGTACTAGCGGGAAGGGAGCAGTACTTC. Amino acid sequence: CASSGGQGVLAGREQYF.